These T cell receptor beta chains were read from a single sample in a study of blood T cells in healthy people across ages. TCRdb itself ran the 5' RACE reads through MiXCR, one entry per CDR3 protein. In the table there are about 970,000 distinct CDR3 sequences, roughly half of which are singletons. The sequencing input was blood. The origin of the receptors is a woman aged 55 to 70 in good health. Each CDR3 is given with its conserved first and last residue. The D gene is left open where the match is weak. Not all rows give a size; the values are once, few, many and, for expanded clones, a class.

clone size	V gene	D gene	J gene	CDR3 DNA	CDR3 protein
few	TRBV28	NA	TRBJ1-2	TGTGCCAGCCTGCTTACGGGGGGCGACTATGGCTACACCTTC	CASLLTGGDYGYTF
NA	TRBV3-1	TRBD1	TRBJ1-4	TGTGCCAGCAGCCACAGGGGGCCGGTTGAAAAACTGTTTTTT	CASSHRGPVEKLFF
NA	TRBV10-3	NA	TRBJ1-1	TGTGCCATCAGTGAGGGGCAAGTAAACACTGAAGCTTTCTTT	CAISEGQVNTEAFF
few	TRBV6-2/TRBV6-3	TRBD1	TRBJ2-4	TGTGCCAGCAGTGGCAGAAGACAGGGGCTAGCCAAAAACATTCAGTACTTC	CASSGRRQGLAKNIQYF
NA	TRBV27	TRBD1	TRBJ1-6	TGTGCCAGCAGCACAGGGGGCTATAATTCACCCCTCCACTTT	CASSTGGYNSPLHF
few	TRBV4-3	TRBD1	TRBJ1-5	TGCGCCAGCAGCCGAAGGGACAGTTACATGGTGGCAAGCAATCAGCCCCAGCATTTT	CASSRRDSYMVASNQPQHF
NA	TRBV2	NA	TRBJ2-5	TGTGCCAGCATCCGGGCCATCAGAGAGACCCAGTACTTC	CASIRAIRETQYF
NA	TRBV6-6	NA	TRBJ1-4	TGTGCCAGCAAGGGAGGAGGGGCATTCTATGAAAAACTGTTTTTT	CASKGGGAFYEKLFF
once	TRBV25-1	NA	TRBJ2-7	TGTGCCAGCAGTGACAGAGTCATGGCCAAAAGGAACGAGCAGTACTTC	CASSDRVMAKRNEQYF
NA	TRBV2	NA	TRBJ2-6	TGTGCCAGCACCCCATCATCAGGCTCTGGGGCCAACGTCCTGACTTTC	CASTPSSGSGANVLTF
NA	TRBV3-1	NA	TRBJ1-2	TGTGCCGGCGGTTCCGGGACGAGCTATGGCTACACCTTC	CAGGSGTSYGYTF
once	TRBV28	TRBD1	TRBJ1-2	TGTGCCAGCAATCCTGCGGGACAGGGGCGAAACTATGGCTACACCTTC	CASNPAGQGRNYGYTF
NA	TRBV10-3	NA	TRBJ1-1	TGTGCCATCAGTCAAAGGGCAGACACTGAAGCTTTCTTT	CAISQRADTEAFF
few	TRBV4-1	NA	TRBJ2-7	TGCGCCAGCAGCCCAAAATCTAGCGCAAGGATAGACTACGAGCAGTACTTC	CASSPKSSARIDYEQYF
NA	TRBV7-9	TRBD1	TRBJ2-5	TGTGCCAGCAGCTGGGGCGACAGGGTCGGGCAGTACTTC	CASSWGDRVGQYF
NA	TRBV6-6	TRBD1	TRBJ2-5	TGTGCCAGCAGTTACTCGCGGGGACAGGATCAAGAGACCCAGTACTTC	CASSYSRGQDQETQYF
few	TRBV28	TRBD1	TRBJ2-3	TGTGCCAGCAGTTTCCAGACAGGGGGCACAGATACGCAGTATTTT	CASSFQTGGTDTQYF
NA	TRBV7-9	NA	TRBJ2-7	TGTGCCAGCAGCACTCTCGGACTACACCACGAGCAGTACTTC	CASSTLGLHHEQYF
few	TRBV5-1	TRBD1	TRBJ2-7	TGCGCCAGCAGCTCCCCGGGACAGTCCTTCTACGAGCAGTACTTC	CASSSPGQSFYEQYF
NA	TRBV7-2	NA	TRBJ2-7	TGTGCCAGCAGCTTATACGGTTGCGAGCAGTACTTC	CASSLYGCEQYF
NA	TRBV29-1	NA	TRBJ2-3	TGCAGCGGTCAACTAGTCCTGAGCACAGATACGCAGTATTTT	CSGQLVLSTDTQYF
NA	TRBV3-1	NA	TRBJ1-4	TGTGCCAGCAGCTGGGCCAGGAATAATGAAAAACTGTTTTTT	CASSWARNNEKLFF
NA	TRBV12-3/TRBV12-4	NA	TRBJ2-6	TGTGCCAGCAGTTTGGGCGGCGGTGATTCTGGGGCCAACGTCCTGACTTTC	CASSLGGGDSGANVLTF
few	TRBV28	NA	TRBJ2-7	TGTGCCAGCACGTTCGGAACGTGGAACGAGCAGTACTTC	CASTFGTWNEQYF
NA	TRBV7-9	NA	TRBJ1-2	TGTGCCAGCAGCTTAGCGCCCAACCAGAACTATGGCTACACCTTC	CASSLAPNQNYGYTF
few	TRBV12-3/TRBV12-4	TRBD2	TRBJ2-4	TGTGCCATTCAGGCTAGCGGGAAGGGGAACATTCAGTACTTC	CAIQASGKGNIQYF
once	TRBV2	NA	TRBJ1-1	TGTGCCAGCAGTCAGGACATCAGAGAAGCTTTCTTT	CASSQDIREAFF
NA	TRBV6-5	TRBD2	TRBJ2-7	TGTGCCAGCAGTTACTCGACTAGCGGGCCGTACGAGCAGTACTTC	CASSYSTSGPYEQYF
NA	TRBV7-9	NA	TRBJ2-7	TGTGCCAGCAGTCCCCGCCTCGGGGCCAGGTACGAGCAGTACTTC	CASSPRLGARYEQYF
few	TRBV7-8	NA	TRBJ1-5	TGTGCCAGCAGCTTAGTGCAGCAGCCCCAGCATTTT	CASSLVQQPQHF
few	TRBV5-1	TRBD2	TRBJ2-3	TGCGCCAGCAGCTTGGTTTTTGGGAGGGCCGACACAGATACGCAGTATTTT	CASSLVFGRADTDTQYF
NA	TRBV20-1	NA	TRBJ2-1	TGCAGTGCTCGCCCTCCGGGAGCCATCTACAATGAGCAGTTCTTC	CSARPPGAIYNEQFF
NA	TRBV20-1	NA	TRBJ2-5	TGCAGTGCTACCGTCGAGGGCCGGGGACAAGAGACCCAGTACTTC	CSATVEGRGQETQYF